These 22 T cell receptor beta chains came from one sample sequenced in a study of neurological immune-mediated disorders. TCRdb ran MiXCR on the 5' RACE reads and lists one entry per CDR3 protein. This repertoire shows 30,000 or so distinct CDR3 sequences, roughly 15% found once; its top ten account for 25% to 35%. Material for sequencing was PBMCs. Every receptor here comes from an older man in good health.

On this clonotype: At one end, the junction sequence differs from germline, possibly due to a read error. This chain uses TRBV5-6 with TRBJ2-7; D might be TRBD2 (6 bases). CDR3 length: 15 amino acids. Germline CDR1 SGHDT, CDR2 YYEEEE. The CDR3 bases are TGTTCCAGCAGCTTGCTGCGGGGTTACTTCTACGAGCAGTACTTC. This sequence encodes CSSSLLRGYFYEQYF.

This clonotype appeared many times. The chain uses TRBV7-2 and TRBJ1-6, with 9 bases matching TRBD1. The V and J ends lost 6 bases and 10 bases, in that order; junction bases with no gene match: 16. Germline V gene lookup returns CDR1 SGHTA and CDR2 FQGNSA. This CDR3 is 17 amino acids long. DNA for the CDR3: TGTGCCAGCAGGAAGCTACAGGGGGCAAGGGTTTGGTCACCCCTCCACTTT. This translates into CASRKLQGARVWSPLHF.

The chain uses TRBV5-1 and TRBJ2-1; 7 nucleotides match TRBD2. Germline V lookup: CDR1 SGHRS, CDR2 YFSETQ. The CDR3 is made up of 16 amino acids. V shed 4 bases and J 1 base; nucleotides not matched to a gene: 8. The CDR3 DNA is TGCGCCAGCAGCCAGGGCCCTAGCGGTTCCTACAATGAGCAGTTCTTC. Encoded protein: CASSQGPSGSYNEQFF. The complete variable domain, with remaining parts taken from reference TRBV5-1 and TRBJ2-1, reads KAGVTQTPRYLIKTRGQQVTLSCSPISGHRSVSWYQQTPGQGLQFLFEYFSETQRNKGNFPGRFSGRQFSNSRSEMNVSTLELGDSALYLCASSQGPSGSYNEQFFGPGTRLTVL.

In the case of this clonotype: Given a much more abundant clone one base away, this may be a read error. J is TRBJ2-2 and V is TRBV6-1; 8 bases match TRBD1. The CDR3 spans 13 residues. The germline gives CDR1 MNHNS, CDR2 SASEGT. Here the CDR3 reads CASRTGNAGEQFF. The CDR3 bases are TGTGCCAGCCGGACAGGGAACGCCGGGGAGCAGTTTTTT.

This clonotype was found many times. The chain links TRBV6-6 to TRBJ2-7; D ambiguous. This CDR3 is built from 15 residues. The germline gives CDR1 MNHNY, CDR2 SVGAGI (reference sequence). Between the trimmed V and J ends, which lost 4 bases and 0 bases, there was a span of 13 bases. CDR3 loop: CASSSPTLSSYEQYF. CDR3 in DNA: TGTGCCAGCAGTTCCCCGACACTTAGCTCCTACGAGCAGTACTTC.

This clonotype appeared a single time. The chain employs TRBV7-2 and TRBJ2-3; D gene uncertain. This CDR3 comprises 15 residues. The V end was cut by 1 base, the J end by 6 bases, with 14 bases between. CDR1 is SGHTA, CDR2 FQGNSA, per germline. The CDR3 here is CASSLGVGLLDTQYF. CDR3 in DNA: TGTGCCAGCAGCTTAGGAGTAGGGCTACTCGATACGCAGTATTTT.

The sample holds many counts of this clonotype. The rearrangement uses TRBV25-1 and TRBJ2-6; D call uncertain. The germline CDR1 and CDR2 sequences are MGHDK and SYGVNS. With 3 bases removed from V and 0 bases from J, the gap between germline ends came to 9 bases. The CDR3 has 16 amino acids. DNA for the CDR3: TGTGCCAGCAGTGATCGTCGAACCTCTGGGGCCAACGTCCTGACTTTC. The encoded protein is CASSDRRTSGANVLTF.

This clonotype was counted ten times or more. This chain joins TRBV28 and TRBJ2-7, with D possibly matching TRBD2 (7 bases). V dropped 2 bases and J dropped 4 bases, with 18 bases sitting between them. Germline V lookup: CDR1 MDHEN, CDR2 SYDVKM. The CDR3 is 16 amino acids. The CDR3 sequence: CASSLEGGGSIYEQYF. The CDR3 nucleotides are TGTGCCAGCAGTTTAGAGGGGGGGGGCAGCATTTACGAGCAGTACTTC.

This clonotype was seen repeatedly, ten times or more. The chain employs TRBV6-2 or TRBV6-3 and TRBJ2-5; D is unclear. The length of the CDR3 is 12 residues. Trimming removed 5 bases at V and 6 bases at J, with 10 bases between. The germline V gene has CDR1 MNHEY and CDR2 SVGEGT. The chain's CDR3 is CASSQEHQTQYF. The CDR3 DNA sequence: TGTGCCAGCAGTCAGGAGCACCAGACCCAGTACTTC.

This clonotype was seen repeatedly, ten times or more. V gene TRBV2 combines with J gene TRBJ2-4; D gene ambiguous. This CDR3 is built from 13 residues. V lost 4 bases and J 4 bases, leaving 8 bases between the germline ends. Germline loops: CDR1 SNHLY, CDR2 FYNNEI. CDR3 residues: CASSVTVKNIQYF. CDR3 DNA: TGTGCCAGCAGTGTCACAGTGAAAAACATTCAGTACTTC.

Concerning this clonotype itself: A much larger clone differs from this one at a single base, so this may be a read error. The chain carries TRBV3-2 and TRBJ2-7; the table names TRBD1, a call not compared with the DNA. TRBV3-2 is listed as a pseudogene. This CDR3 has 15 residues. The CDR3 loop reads CASSHLDRKAYEQYF. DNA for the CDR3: TGTGCCAGCAGCCATCTAGACAGGAAAGCCTACGAGCAGTACTTC.

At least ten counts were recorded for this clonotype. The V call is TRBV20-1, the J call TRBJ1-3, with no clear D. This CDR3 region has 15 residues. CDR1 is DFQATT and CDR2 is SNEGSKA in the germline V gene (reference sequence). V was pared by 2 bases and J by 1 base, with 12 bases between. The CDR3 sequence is CSARRGYLSGNTIYF. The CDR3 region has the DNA TGCAGTGCTAGAAGAGGGTACTTGTCTGGAAACACCATATATTTT.

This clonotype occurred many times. The CDR3 is CASSLVKGRINTEAFF. CDR3 bases: TGTGCCAGCAGCTTGGTTAAGGGCCGGATTAACACTGAAGCTTTCTTT. The chain has TRBV5-4 and TRBJ1-1; no firm D call. The CDR3 length is 16 residues. Germline values: CDR1 SGHNT, CDR2 YYREEE (reference sequence). V was clipped by 0 bases and J by 2 bases, with 14 bases between them.

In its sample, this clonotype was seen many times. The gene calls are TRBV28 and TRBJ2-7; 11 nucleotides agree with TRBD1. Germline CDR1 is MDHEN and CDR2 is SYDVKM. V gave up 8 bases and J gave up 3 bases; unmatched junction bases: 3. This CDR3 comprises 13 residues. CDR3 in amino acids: CASSGTGGYEQYF. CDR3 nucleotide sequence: TGTGCCAGCTCCGGGACAGGGGGCTACGAGCAGTACTTC. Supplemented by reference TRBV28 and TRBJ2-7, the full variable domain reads DVKVTQSSRYLVKRTGEKVFLECVQDMDHENMFWYRQDPGLGLRLIYFSYDVKMKEKGDIPEGYSVSREKKERFSLILESASTNQTSMYLCASSGTGGYEQYFGPGTRLTVT.

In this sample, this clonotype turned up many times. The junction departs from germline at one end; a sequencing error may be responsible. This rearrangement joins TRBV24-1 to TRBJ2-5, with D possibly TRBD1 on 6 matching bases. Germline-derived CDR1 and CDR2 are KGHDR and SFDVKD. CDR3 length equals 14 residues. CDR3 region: CATSDRDTQETRYF. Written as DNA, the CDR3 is TGTGCCACCAGTGACCGGGACACACAAGAGACCCGGTACTTC.

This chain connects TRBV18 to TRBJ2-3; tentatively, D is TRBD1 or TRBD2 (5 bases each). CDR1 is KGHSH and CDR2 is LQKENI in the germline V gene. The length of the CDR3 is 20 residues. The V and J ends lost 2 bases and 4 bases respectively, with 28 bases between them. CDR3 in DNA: TGTGCCAGCTCACCAGGTCACCGCGACCGGGACCCCGATTTGGCAGATACGCAGTATTTT. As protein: CASSPGHRDRDPDLADTQYF.

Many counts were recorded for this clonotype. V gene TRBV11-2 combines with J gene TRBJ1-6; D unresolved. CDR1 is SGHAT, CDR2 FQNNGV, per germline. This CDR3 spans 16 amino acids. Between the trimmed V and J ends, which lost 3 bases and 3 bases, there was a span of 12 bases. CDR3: CASSFGWAFYNSPLHF. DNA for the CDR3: TGTGCCAGCAGCTTTGGTTGGGCGTTCTATAATTCACCCCTCCACTTT. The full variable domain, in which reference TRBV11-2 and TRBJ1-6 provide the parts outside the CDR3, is EAGVAQSPRYKIIEKRQSVAFWCNPISGHATLYWYQQILGQGPKLLIQFQNNGVVDDSQLPKDRFSAERLKGVDSTLKIQPAKLEDSAVYLCASSFGWAFYNSPLHFGNGTRLTVT.

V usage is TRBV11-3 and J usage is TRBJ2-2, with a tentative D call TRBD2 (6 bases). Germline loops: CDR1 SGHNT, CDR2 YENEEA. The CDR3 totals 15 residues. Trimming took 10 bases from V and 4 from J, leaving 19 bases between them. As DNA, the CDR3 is TGTGCCAAAAGCTTAGGAGGGTCCGGCACCGGGGAGCTGTTTTTT. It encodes CAKSLGGSGTGELFF.

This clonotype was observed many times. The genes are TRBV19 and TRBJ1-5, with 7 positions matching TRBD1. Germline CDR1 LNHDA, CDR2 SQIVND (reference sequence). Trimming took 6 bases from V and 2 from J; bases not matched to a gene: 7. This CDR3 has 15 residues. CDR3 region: CASRGGQGGNQPQHF. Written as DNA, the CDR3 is TGTGCCAGTAGGGGCGGGCAGGGGGGCAATCAGCCCCAGCATTTT.

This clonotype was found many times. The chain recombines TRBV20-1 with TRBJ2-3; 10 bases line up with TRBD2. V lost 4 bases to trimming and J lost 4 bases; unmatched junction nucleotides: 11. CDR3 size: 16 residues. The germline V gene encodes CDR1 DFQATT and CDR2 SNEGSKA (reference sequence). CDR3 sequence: CSANKRGGIRADTQYF. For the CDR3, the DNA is TGCAGTGCTAATAAGCGGGGGGGCATTCGCGCAGATACGCAGTATTTT.

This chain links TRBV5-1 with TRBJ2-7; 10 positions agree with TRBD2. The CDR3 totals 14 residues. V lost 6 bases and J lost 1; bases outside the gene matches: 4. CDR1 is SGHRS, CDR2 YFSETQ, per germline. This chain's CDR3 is CASTRTSGSYEQYF. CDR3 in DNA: TGCGCCAGCACCCGGACTAGCGGTTCCTACGAGCAGTACTTC.

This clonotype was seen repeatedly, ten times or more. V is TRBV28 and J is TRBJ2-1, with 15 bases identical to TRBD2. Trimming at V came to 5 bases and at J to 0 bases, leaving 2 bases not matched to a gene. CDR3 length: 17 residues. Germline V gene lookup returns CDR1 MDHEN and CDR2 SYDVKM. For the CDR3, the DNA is TGTGCCAGCAGTCGGACTAGCGGGGGGGCCTCCTACAATGAGCAGTTCTTC. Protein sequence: CASSRTSGGASYNEQFF.